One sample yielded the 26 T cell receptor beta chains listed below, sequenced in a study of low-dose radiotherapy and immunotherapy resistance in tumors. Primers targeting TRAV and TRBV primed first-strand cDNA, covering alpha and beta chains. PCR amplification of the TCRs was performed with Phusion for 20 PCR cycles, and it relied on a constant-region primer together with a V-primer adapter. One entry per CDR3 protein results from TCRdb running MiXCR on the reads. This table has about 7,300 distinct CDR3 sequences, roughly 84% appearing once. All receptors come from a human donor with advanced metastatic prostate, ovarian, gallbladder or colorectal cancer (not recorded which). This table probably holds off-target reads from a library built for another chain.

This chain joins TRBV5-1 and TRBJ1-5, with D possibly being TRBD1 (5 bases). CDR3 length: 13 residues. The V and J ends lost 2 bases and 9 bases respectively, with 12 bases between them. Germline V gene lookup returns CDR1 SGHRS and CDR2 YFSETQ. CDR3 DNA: TGCGCCAGCAGCTTCGAAGGCGGGGGGCCCCAGCATTTT. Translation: CASSFEGGGPQHF. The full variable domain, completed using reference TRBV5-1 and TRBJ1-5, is KAGVTQTPRYLIKTRGQQVTLSCSPISGHRSVSWYQQTPGQGLQFLFEYFSETQRNKGNFPGRFSGRQFSNSRSEMNVSTLELGDSALYLCASSFEGGGPQHFGDGTRLSIL.

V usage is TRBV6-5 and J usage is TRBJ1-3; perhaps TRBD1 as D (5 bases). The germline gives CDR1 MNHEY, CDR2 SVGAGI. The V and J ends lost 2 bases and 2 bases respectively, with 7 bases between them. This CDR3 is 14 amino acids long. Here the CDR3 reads CASSYRGPGNTIYF. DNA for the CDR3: TGTGCCAGCAGTTACAGGGGCCCTGGAAACACCATATATTTT.

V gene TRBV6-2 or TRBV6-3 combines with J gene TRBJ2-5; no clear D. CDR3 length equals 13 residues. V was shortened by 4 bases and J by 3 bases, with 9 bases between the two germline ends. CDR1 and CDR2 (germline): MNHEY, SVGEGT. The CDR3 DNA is TGTGCCAGCAGTTTAATTCCCAAAGAGACCCAGTACTTC. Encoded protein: CASSLIPKETQYF.

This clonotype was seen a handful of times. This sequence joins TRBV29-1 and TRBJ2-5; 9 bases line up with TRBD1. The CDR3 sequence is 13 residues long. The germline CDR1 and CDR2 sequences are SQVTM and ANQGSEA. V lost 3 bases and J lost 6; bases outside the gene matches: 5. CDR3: CSVEGTGSKTQYF. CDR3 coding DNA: TGCAGCGTTGAGGGGACAGGGTCTAAGACCCAGTACTTC.

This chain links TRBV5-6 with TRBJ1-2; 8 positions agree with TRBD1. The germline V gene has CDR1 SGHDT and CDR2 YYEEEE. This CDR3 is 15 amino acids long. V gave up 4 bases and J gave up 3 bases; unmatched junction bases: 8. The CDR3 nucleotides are TGTGCCAGCAGCCTGACAGGGGAGTTTGACTATGGCTACACCTTC. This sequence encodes CASSLTGEFDYGYTF.

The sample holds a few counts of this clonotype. Written as DNA, the CDR3 is TGCAGTGCTACCAAGGATGTAAATCAGCCCCAGCATTTT. Its protein product is CSATKDVNQPQHF. The chain uses TRBV20-1 and TRBJ1-5; D remains unclear. The CDR3 is 13 residues long. Germline V gene lookup returns CDR1 DFQATT and CDR2 SNEGSKA (reference sequence). The V end lost 4 bases, the J end lost 4 bases, and 11 bases lay between the germline ends.

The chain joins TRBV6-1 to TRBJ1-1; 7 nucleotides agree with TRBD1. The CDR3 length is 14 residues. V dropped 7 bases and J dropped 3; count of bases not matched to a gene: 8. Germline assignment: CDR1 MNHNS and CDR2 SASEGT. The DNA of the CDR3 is TGTGCCAGCAACATGGCAGGGGGGGACACTGAAGCTTTCTTT. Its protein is CASNMAGGDTEAFF.

The DNA for the CDR3 is TGTGCCAGCAGCTTGGATAGCAATCAGCCCCAGCATTTT. Its translation is CASSLDSNQPQHF. V gene TRBV11-2 combines with J gene TRBJ1-5, with D unresolved. The V end was cut by 3 bases, the J end by 0 bases, with 3 bases between. Germline lookup yields CDR1 SGHAT and CDR2 FQNNGV. CDR3 length equals 13 residues.

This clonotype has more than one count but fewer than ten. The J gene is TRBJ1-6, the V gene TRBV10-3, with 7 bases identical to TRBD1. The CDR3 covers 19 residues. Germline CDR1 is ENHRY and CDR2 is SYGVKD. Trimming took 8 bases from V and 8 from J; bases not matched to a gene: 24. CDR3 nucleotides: TGTGCCATCGGATGGACAGGTCCGGCCGGTTCCAGCACGGATTCACCCCTCCACTTT. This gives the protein CAIGWTGPAGSSTDSPLHF.

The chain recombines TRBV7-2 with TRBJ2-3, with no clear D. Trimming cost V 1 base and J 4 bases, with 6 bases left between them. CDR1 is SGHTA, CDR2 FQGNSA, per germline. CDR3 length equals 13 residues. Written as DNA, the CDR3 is TGTGCCAGCAGCTTAGGGATGGCAGATACGCAGTATTTT. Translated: CASSLGMADTQYF.

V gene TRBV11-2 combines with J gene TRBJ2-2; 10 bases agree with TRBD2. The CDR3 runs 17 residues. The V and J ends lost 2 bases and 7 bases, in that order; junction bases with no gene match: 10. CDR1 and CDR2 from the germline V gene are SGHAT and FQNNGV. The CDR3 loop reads CASSLYISSGGVGELFF. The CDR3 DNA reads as TGTGCCAGCAGCTTATATATCTCTAGCGGGGGCGTCGGGGAGCTGTTTTTT.

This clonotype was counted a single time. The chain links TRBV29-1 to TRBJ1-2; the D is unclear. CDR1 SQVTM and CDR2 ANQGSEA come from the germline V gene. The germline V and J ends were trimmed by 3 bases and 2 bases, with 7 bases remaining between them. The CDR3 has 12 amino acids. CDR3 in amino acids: CSVESTNYGYTF. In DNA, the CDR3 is TGCAGCGTTGAGTCTACAAACTATGGCTACACCTTC.

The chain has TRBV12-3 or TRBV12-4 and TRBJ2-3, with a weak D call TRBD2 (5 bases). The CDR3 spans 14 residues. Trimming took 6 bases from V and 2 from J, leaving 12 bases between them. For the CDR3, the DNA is TGTGCCAGCAGCACCGGGGTCTTCACAGATACGCAGTATTTT. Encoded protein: CASSTGVFTDTQYF.

The CDR3 loop reads CASSRQAELAFF. CDR3 bases: TGTGCCAGCAGCCGACAGGCAGAGTTAGCTTTCTTT. The V call is TRBV11-2, the J call TRBJ1-1, with D possibly matching TRBD1 (6 bases). CDR3 length equals 12 residues. V was cut by 5 bases and J by 10 bases, with 14 bases left in between. The V gene's germline CDR1 is SGHAT and CDR2 FQNNGV.

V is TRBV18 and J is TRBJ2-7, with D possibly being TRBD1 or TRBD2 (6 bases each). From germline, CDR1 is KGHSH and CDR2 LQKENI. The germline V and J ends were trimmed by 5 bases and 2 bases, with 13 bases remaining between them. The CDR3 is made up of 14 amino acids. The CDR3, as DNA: TGTGCCAGCTCAACCCCGGGGGCACCCTACGAGCAGTACTTC. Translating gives CASSTPGAPYEQYF.

Here the CDR3 reads CASSASGWGDQPQHF. The CDR3 DNA sequence: TGTGCCAGCAGTGCCTCCGGCTGGGGGGATCAGCCCCAGCATTTT. The rearrangement joins TRBV2 to TRBJ1-5; the D gene is possibly TRBD1 (5 bases). Germline V gene lookup returns CDR1 SNHLY and CDR2 FYNNEI. Trimming left V 4 bases short and J 5 bases short, with 15 bases between. The CDR3 length is 15 residues.

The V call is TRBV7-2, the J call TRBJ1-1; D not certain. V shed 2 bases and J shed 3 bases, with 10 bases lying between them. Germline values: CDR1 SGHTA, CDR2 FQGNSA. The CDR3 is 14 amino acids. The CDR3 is CASSLLAAHTEAFF. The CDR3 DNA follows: TGTGCCAGCAGCTTACTTGCGGCGCACACTGAAGCTTTCTTT.

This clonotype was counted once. CDR3 nucleotides: TGTGCCACCTTGGACTCCCAGAGGGATACGCAGTATTTT. This encodes CATLDSQRDTQYF. This rearrangement joins TRBV10-3 to TRBJ2-3; maybe TRBD2 (5 bases). The CDR3 is 13 residues long. Germline V CDR1 and CDR2: ENHRY, SYGVKD. V was pared by 10 bases and J by 6 bases, with 17 bases between.

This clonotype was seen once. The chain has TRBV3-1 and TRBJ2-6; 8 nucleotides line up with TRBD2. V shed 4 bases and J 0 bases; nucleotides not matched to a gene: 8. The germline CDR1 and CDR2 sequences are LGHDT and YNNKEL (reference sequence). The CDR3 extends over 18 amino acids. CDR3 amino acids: CASSPRGGAPSGANVLTF. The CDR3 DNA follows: TGTGCCAGCAGCCCCCGGGGGGGGGCCCCCTCTGGGGCCAACGTCCTGACTTTC.

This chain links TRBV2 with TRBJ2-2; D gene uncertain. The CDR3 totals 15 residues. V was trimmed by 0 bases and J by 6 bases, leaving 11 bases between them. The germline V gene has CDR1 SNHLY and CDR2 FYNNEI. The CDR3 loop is CASSEARLRPGELFF. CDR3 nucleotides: TGTGCCAGCAGTGAAGCACGGCTCCGACCCGGGGAGCTGTTTTTT.

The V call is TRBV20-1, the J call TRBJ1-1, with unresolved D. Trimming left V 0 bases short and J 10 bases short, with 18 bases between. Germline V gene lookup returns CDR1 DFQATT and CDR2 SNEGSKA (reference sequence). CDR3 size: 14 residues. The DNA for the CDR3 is TGCAGTGCTAGAGACCCCGTGGAGGGTATAGCAGCTTTCTTT. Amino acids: CSARDPVEGIAAFF.

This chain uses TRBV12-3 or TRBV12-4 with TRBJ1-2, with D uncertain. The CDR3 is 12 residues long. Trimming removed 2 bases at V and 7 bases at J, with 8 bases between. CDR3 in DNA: TGTGCCAGCAGTTTATCGGGGTCTGGCTACACCTTC. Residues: CASSLSGSGYTF.

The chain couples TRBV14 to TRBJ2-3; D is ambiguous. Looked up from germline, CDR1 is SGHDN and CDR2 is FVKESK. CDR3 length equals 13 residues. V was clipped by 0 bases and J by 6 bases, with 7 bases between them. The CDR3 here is CASSQDHGDTQYF. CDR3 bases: TGTGCCAGCAGCCAAGATCATGGGGATACGCAGTATTTT.

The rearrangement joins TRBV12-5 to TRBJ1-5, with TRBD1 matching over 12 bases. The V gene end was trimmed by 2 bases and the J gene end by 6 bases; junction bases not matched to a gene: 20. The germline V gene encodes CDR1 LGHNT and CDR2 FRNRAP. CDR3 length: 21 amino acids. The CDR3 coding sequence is TGTGCTAGTGGTTTGTCTTCCCTTTATTGTCGGGGGACAGGGGGCTGTCAGCCCCAGCATTTT. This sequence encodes CASGLSSLYCRGTGGCQPQHF.

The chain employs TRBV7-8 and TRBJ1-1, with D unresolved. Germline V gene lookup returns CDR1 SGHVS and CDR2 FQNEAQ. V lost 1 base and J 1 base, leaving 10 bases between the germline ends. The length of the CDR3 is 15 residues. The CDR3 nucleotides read TGTGCCAGCAGCTTAGAAGGCAGTCAGAACACTGAAGCTTTCTTT. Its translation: CASSLEGSQNTEAFF.

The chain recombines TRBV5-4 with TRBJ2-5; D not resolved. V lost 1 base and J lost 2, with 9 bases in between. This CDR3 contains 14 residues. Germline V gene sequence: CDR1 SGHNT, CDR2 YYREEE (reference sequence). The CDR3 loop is CASSLSGSQETQYF. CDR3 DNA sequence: TGTGCCAGCAGCTTGTCCGGGTCACAAGAGACCCAGTACTTC.